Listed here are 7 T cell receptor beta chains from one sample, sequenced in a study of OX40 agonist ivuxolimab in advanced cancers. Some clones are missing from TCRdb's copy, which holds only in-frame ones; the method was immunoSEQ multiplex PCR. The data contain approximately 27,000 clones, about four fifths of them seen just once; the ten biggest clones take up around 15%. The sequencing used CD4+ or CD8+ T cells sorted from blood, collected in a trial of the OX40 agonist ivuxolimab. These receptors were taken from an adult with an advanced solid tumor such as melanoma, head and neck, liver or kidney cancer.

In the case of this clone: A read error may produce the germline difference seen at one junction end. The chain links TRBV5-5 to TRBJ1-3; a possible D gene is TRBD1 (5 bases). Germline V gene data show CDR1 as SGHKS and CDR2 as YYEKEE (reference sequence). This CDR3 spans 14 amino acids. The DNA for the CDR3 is TGTGCCAGCAACTTGGGGGGATCTGGAAACACCATATATTTT. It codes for CASNLGGSGNTIYF.

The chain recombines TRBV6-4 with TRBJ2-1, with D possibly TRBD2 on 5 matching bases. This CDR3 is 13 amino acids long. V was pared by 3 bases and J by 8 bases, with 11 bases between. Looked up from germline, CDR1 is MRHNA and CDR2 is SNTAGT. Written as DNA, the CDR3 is TGTGCCAGCAGTGAGGGAGATGGGGATGAGCAGTTCTTC. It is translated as CASSEGDGDEQFF.

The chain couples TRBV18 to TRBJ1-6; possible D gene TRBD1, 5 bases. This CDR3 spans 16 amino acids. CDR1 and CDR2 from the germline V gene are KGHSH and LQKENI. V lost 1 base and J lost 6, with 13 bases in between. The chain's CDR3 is CASSPQRGDGNSPLHF. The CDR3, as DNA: TGTGCCAGCTCACCACAACGGGGGGACGGTAATTCACCCCTCCACTTT.

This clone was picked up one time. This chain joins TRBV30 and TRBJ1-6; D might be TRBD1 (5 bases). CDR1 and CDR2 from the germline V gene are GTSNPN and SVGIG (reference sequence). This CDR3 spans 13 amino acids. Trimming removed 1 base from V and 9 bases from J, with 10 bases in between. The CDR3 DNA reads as TGTGCCTGGAGTGGGGGGATCAGTTCACCCCTCCACTTT. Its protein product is CAWSGGISSPLHF.

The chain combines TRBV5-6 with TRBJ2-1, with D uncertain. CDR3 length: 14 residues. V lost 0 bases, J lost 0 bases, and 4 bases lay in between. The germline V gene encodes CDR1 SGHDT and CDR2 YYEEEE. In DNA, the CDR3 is TGTGCCAGCAGCTTGGGTGGCTCCTACAATGAGCAGTTCTTC. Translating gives CASSLGGSYNEQFF.

The CDR3, as DNA: TGTGCCAGCAGTTACAAGTCTAGCGGGGACGAGCAGTACTTC. It is translated as CASSYKSSGDEQYF. The V call is TRBV6-5, the J call TRBJ2-5; 9 bases fit TRBD2. The DNA matches TRBJ2-7 better at its end, which makes the J call doubtful. Germline lookup yields CDR1 MNHEY and CDR2 SVGAGI. This CDR3 has 14 residues.

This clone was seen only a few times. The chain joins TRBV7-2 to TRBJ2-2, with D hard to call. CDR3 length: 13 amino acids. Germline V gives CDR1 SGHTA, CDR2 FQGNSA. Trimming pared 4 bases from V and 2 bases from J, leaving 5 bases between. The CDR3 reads CASSSINTGELFF. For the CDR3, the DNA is TGTGCCAGCAGCTCAATTAACACCGGGGAGCTGTTTTTT.